The rows below give T cell receptor beta chains drawn from one sample of a study of response to subunit inactivated influenza vaccine. TCRdb called the RT-PCR reads again in MiXCR, with one record for every CDR3 protein. The sample lists under 200,000 distinct CDR3 sequences; under 13% were seen once. This material consisted of non-naive T cells sorted from PBMCs, taken roughly 48 days after vaccination. Receptors were obtained from a man in his fifties who received an inactivated influenza vaccine. Both conserved end residues are part of each CDR3. A D gene is named only where the DNA matches it firmly. A row's size may be missing; if present it is once, few, many or a size class.

j_gene | v_gene | len | d_gene | abundance | CDR3aa | CDR3nt
TRBJ2-2 | TRBV7-8 | 15 | TRBD2 | . | CASRVSGGATGELFF | TGTGCCAGCAGAGTGAGCGGGGGGGCGACCGGGGAGCTGTTTTTT
TRBJ2-1 | TRBV20-1 | 15 | TRBD2 | many | CSARSHSGRNNEQFF | TGCAGTGCTAGATCTCACAGCGGGAGGAACAATGAGCAGTTCTTC
TRBJ2-2 | TRBV25-1 | 14 | . | many | CASRGGGNTGELFF | TGTGCCAGCAGGGGCGGAGGGAACACCGGGGAGCTGTTTTTT
TRBJ2-1 | TRBV6-2/TRBV6-3 | 15 | TRBD2 | few | CASSYRSSGFDEQFF | TGTGCCAGCAGTTACAGGTCTAGCGGGTTCGATGAGCAGTTCTTC
TRBJ2-1 | TRBV12-3/TRBV12-4 | 14 | TRBD2 | many | CASSPPLPGGRQFF | TGTGCCAGCAGTCCGCCCTTGCCGGGAGGTCGGCAGTTCTTC
TRBJ1-1 | TRBV7-9 | 17 | . | many | CASSDAPAPAMNTEAFF | TGTGCCAGCAGCGATGCCCCGGCCCCCGCAATGAACACTGAAGCTTTCTTT
TRBJ2-5 | TRBV11-2 | 14 | . | few | CASSIDPKEGTQYF | TGTGCCAGCAGTATAGACCCAAAGGAAGGGACCCAGTACTTC
TRBJ2-2 | TRBV4-2 | 15 | . | many | CASSQERRGAGELFF | TGTGCCAGCAGCCAAGAAAGAAGGGGGGCCGGGGAGCTGTTTTTT
TRBJ2-1 | TRBV7-2 | 16 | TRBD2 | many | CASSLGRSGGAGEQFF | TGTGCCAGCAGCTTAGGTAGAAGCGGGGGGGCTGGTGAGCAGTTCTTC
TRBJ2-1 | TRBV11-2 | 14 | TRBD1 | . | CASSRQGIYNEQFF | TGTGCCAGCAGCCGACAGGGTATTTACAATGAGCAGTTCTTC
TRBJ1-2 | TRBV12-3/TRBV12-4 | 13 | . | many | CASSLDRNYGYTF | TGTGCCAGCAGTTTGGATCGCAACTATGGCTACACCTTC
TRBJ2-7 | TRBV2 | 13 | . | many | CASSEVSSYEQYF | TGTGCCAGCAGTGAGGTGTCCTCCTACGAGCAGTACTTC
TRBJ2-7 | TRBV7-9 | 15 | . | . | CASSLEGPGSSEQYF | TGTGCCAGCAGCTTAGAAGGGCCTGGTTCGAGCGAGCAGTACTTC
TRBJ1-5 | TRBV2 | 14 | TRBD1 | many | CASRVQGAKQPQHF | TGTGCCAGCAGGGTGCAGGGGGCGAAACAGCCCCAGCATTTT
TRBJ2-2 | TRBV4-2 | 15 | . | . | CASSQEVRGGGELFF | TGTGCCAGCAGCCAAGAGGTCAGGGGAGGCGGGGAGCTGTTTTTT
TRBJ1-2 | TRBV10-3 | 13 | TRBD1 | many | CAISRDRGPGYTF | TGTGCCATCAGCAGGGACAGGGGGCCTGGCTACACCTTC
TRBJ1-3 | TRBV9 | 15 | . | . | CASSVEGVGGNTIYF | TGTGCCAGCAGCGTAGAAGGGGTCGGAGGAAACACCATATATTTT
TRBJ1-4 | TRBV6-1 | 18 | . | few | CARPRVWQGPIINEKLFF | TGTGCCAGACCTAGGGTGTGGCAGGGCCCGATCATTAATGAAAAACTGTTTTTT
TRBJ1-5 | TRBV29-1 | 13 | . | few | CSVASNSNQPQHF | TGCAGCGTTGCGAGCAATAGCAATCAGCCCCAGCATTTT
TRBJ2-3 | TRBV28 | 17 | . | many | CASSSPTGAASTDTQYF | TGTGCCAGCAGTTCCCCTACAGGAGCGGCTAGCACAGATACGCAGTATTTT
TRBJ2-6 | TRBV28 | 16 | . | many | CASNGLLSSGANVLTF | TGTGCCAGTAACGGGCTGTTGAGTTCTGGGGCCAACGTCCTGACTTTC
TRBJ1-1 | TRBV7-9 | 13 | . | . | CASSFGPDTEAFF | TGTGCCAGCAGCTTTGGTCCGGACACTGAAGCTTTCTTT
TRBJ2-3 | TRBV7-2 | 13 | . | many | CASSLWGEDTQYF | TGTGCCAGCAGCTTATGGGGGGAGGATACGCAGTATTTT
TRBJ1-1 | TRBV9 | 15 | . | . | CASSGQQVGNTEAFF | TGTGCCAGCAGCGGACAACAGGTGGGGAACACTGAAGCTTTCTTT
TRBJ2-2 | TRBV7-2 | 13 | . | many | CASSSRSTGELFF | TGTGCCAGCAGCTCGCGAAGTACCGGGGAGCTGTTTTTT
TRBJ1-1 | TRBV3-1 | 14 | . | few | CASSQTMKGSEAFF | TGTGCCAGCAGCCAAACGATGAAGGGCTCTGAAGCTTTCTTT
TRBJ2-3 | TRBV5-8 | 13 | . | many | CASSLVDRDTQYF | TGTGCCAGCAGCTTGGTCGACAGGGATACGCAGTATTTT
TRBJ2-3 | TRBV4-3 | 16 | . | . | CASSQLVGSFTDTQYF | TGCGCCAGCAGCCAATTAGTTGGCAGCTTCACAGATACGCAGTATTTT
TRBJ2-1 | TRBV7-9 | 14 | TRBD2 | many | CASRDSGTSNEQFF | TGTGCCAGCAGAGACTCCGGGACTAGCAATGAGCAGTTCTTC
TRBJ2-6 | TRBV7-9 | 17 | TRBD1 | . | CASSFWGQGSGANVLTF | TGTGCCAGCAGCTTCTGGGGACAGGGCTCTGGGGCCAACGTCCTGACTTTC
TRBJ2-4 | TRBV20-1 | 14 | TRBD2 | many | CSAETSGRGDIQYF | TGCAGTGCGGAGACTAGCGGGAGAGGGGACATTCAGTACTTC
TRBJ2-7 | TRBV28 | 13 | . | many | CASSTGSSYEQYF | TGTGCCAGCAGTACGGGGAGCTCCTACGAGCAGTACTTC
TRBJ1-1 | TRBV11-2 | 14 | . | . | CASSLTTANTEAFF | TGTGCCAGCAGCTTAACAACGGCGAACACTGAAGCTTTCTTT
TRBJ1-2 | TRBV6-1 | 15 | TRBD1 | few | CASSAGTGRVGGYTF | TGTGCCAGCAGTGCCGGGACAGGGAGGGTGGGAGGCTACACCTTC
TRBJ1-2 | TRBV20-1 | 15 | . | few | CSARRESGRGFGYTF | TGCAGTGCCCGACGGGAGTCAGGGCGGGGTTTTGGCTACACCTTC
TRBJ1-1 | TRBV12-3/TRBV12-4 | 14 | . | . | CASTKGGVGTEAFF | TGTGCCAGCACCAAGGGGGGAGTAGGCACTGAAGCTTTCTTT
TRBJ2-5 | TRBV20-1 | 14 | . | . | CSASDLGGGETQYF | TGCAGTGCTAGTGATCTCGGGGGTGGGGAGACCCAGTACTTC
TRBJ2-2 | TRBV19 | 15 | TRBD1 | . | CASRIGQGRTGELFF | TGTGCCAGCAGGATCGGACAGGGGAGGACCGGGGAGCTGTTTTTT